This T cell receptor beta chain appears in the sequencing data of a study of human T cells and chemical hapten exposure (dated by TCRdb to the early 2020s). Concerning the study at large: For sensitization, 2% DPC in acetone was applied to a 2 cm by 2 cm area of upper inner arm skin. Weekly therapeutic DPC doses were additionally applied to the scalp of patients throughout the roughly 24-week study period. Patch testing was performed on the upper back with Finn chambers containing 0.01% DPC, and the patch tests were scored after 6 days according to International Contact Dermatitis Research Group standards. Most of the patients in the cohort were female, and the cohort covered alopecia areata with under or over 50% scalp involvement, alopecia totalis and alopecia universalis. The libraries were sequenced as a pool, and the TCR yield per sample differed mostly because of small variations in library volumes within the pool. The study tracked peripheral blood TCR repertoire changes in vivo during primary and secondary sensitization to the hapten diphenylcyclopropenone (DPC) in alopecia patients. Blood samples were taken from patients before sensitization (week 0) and at 2, 6 and about 24 weeks after DPC sensitization. Some 29 alopecia patients provided blood for TCR sequencing at one to four time points (pre-sensitization, 2, 6 and 24 weeks).

Here is what the overall study found, with its caveats: The number of PT1 expanded TCRs positively correlated with patch test score, significant at thresholds 8, 16 and 32 but not 4. The number of TCRs above 1 in 1000 frequency did not change with DPC sensitization; there was no evidence of global repertoire structure alterations. Significantly more large CDR3 similarity clusters were formed by expanded TCRs than by pre-sensitization or healthy control sets, consistent with antigen-driven responses. Because every patient had alopecia, a presumed autoimmune disease, the patients' immune response might differ from that of healthy individuals. Repeated subsampling changed both the strength of the expansion versus patch-test correlation and the threshold at which that correlation became significant.

The germline V gene (reference sequence) sets CDR1 to LNHDA and CDR2 to SQIVND. The CDR3 goes from the cysteine to the phenylalanine over 14 residues. Only the CDR3 DNA stays, 42 bases, in frame from base 1. V lost 5 bases and J lost 5 bases; the stretch between them is 15 bases long. The receptor library was made with RACE. The sequencing machine was a NextSeq 500. Library preparation attached unique molecular identifiers to individual cDNA molecules for quantitative, reproducible TCR counting. Both TCR alpha and TCR beta chains were sequenced from each blood RNA sample. The authors' pipeline ran thus. The median number of TCRs per sample was 95,638, ranging from 23,224 to 690,600. V, J and CDR3 annotation of the TCR reads was carried out using the Decombinator software suite. For the PS versus PT1 abundance plots, all samples were subsampled to the same number of TCRs (28,000). Expanded TCRs were defined as absent before sensitization and observed at least eight times at the 2-week time point. TCRdb passed the public sequencing reads through fastp at Q25 and MiXCR, retaining productive beta sequences. Rows are combined by CDR3 protein, so each entry shows the most common genes and DNA. TCRdb, not the authors, supplied the V and J calls. This sample has tens of thousands of distinct CDR3 sequences in its table, and 9.9% of those were observed once. About 8.9% of the sample is held by the ten biggest clonotypes.

The label giving this sample's time point can be read as: pre-sensitization, week 0. What the treatment or condition label conveys for this sample: therapeutic diphenylcyclopropenone sensitization with weekly scalp DPC. Blood at each patch-test visit was drawn before the patch test was applied. Patients were eligible if aged 18 to 70, diagnosed with alopecia and judged suitable for DPC therapy, and pregnant patients were excluded. Total RNA was extracted from unfractionated whole blood collected in Tempus Blood RNA tubes. The sample holds a few counts of this clonotype. Its antigen is not yet known. No base-level quality is on record; no much larger clone is a single base apart.

The sequences come from whole blood, collected in connection with sensitization to the hapten diphenylcyclopropenone (DPC). Recombination linked TRBV19 to TRBJ1-1; the D gene is perhaps TRBD1, on 5 matching bases. This receptor was identified in a man aged 40-49 years with alopecia areata. Some clones in this sample may be carry-over from other donors' samples. The sequenced DNA: TGTGCCAGTAGTTTCCTCTCTTGGGGGACTGAAGCTTTCTTT. It translates to CASSFLSWGTEAFF.